This T cell receptor beta chain was identified during a study of shared clonotypes between healthy human individuals. Method: immunoSEQ multiplex PCR; TCRdb's copy keeps in-frame clones and lacks some. The sample gives millions of clones, 85% to 95% of which show up once; around 0.4% is in the top ten. V lost 6 bases to trimming and J lost 1 base, with 10 bases between them. This CDR3 spans 13 amino acids. Germline lookup yields CDR1 SGDLS and CDR2 YYNGEE. The chain has TRBV9 and TRBJ1-2; D remains ambiguous. This sequence was found in a man aged 18 to 29 in good health. Some clones in this sample may be carry-over from other donors' samples. Sequencing used naive CD4+ T cells from PBMCs. As to subset: CD45RA+ positively selected. CDR3 in amino acids: CASMSGSNYGYTF. DNA for the CDR3: TGTGCCAGCATGAGTGGCAGTAACTATGGCTACACCTTC.